What follows are 27 T cell receptor beta chains derived from one specimen sequenced in a study of blood T cell repertoires in COVID-19. Some clones are missing from TCRdb's copy, which holds only in-frame ones; the method was immunoSEQ multiplex PCR. The repertoire consists of roughly 140,000 clones, with around 80% occurring once and the leading ten covering approximately 7.3%. Sample: PBMCs or T cells enriched from blood (not recorded which). These receptors all come from a man aged 45-65 years who had recovered from COVID-19.

The chain carries TRBV18 and TRBJ2-3; 14 bases are a match to TRBD2. CDR3 length equals 19 residues. The germline CDR1 and CDR2 sequences are KGHSH and LQKENI. V shed 2 bases and J 1 base; nucleotides not matched to a gene: 8. The CDR3: CASSPSRLAGGSGTDTQYF. The CDR3 region has the DNA TGTGCCAGCTCACCATCCCGACTAGCGGGGGGGTCTGGCACAGATACGCAGTATTTT. The entire variable domain, with the rest obtained from reference TRBV18 and TRBJ2-3, is as follows: NAGVMQNPRHLVRRRGQEARLRCSPMKGHSHVYWYRQLPEEGLKFMVYLQKENIIDESGMPKERFSAEFPKEGPSILRIQQVVRGDSAAYFCASSPSRLAGGSGTDTQYFGPGTRLTVL.

This chain connects TRBV9 to TRBJ1-3, with D possibly being TRBD1 (5 bases). The length of the CDR3 is 15 residues. Germline V gene lookup returns CDR1 SGDLS and CDR2 YYNGEE. Trimming took off 3 bases at V and 0 bases at J, with 10 bases between the two ends. CDR3 sequence (DNA): TGTGCCAGCAGCGCTCGACAGAGCTCTGGAAACACCATATATTTT. Translated, it gives CASSARQSSGNTIYF.

V is TRBV9 and J is TRBJ2-3; D possibly corresponds to TRBD1 (6 bases). V dropped 3 bases and J dropped 2 bases, with 19 bases sitting between them. Germline CDR1 is SGDLS and CDR2 is YYNGEE. The CDR3 extends over 17 amino acids. The CDR3 is CASSAPVPGQITDTQYF. The CDR3 region has the DNA TGTGCCAGCAGCGCCCCGGTCCCGGGACAAATCACAGATACGCAGTATTTT.

The rearrangement links TRBV30 to TRBJ1-4; D is undetermined. Deletions cut 3 bases from V and 3 bases from J, with 17 bases between. CDR3 length equals 16 residues. Looked up from germline, CDR1 is GTSNPN and CDR2 is SVGIG (reference sequence). The CDR3 coding sequence is TGTGCCTGGAGCCCCGGGCGAAACGGGGCTAATGAAAAACTGTTTTTT. This encodes CAWSPGRNGANEKLFF.

This clone was seen just once. J is TRBJ1-1 and V is TRBV7-2; D gene uncertain. V was shortened by 3 bases and J by 7 bases, with 15 bases between the two germline ends. CDR1 is SGHTA, CDR2 FQGNSA, per germline. This CDR3 region has 14 residues. The CDR3 coding sequence is TGTGCCAGCAGCTTTAGTTACGGACGGGGTGAAGCTTTCTTT. Its protein is CASSFSYGRGEAFF.

The chain has TRBV3-1 (or the pseudogene TRBV3-2) and TRBJ2-3; D ambiguous. Trimming removed 0 bases at V and 2 bases at J, with 15 bases between. This CDR3 contains 17 residues. CDR1 is LGHDT, CDR2 YNNKEL, per germline (reference sequence). DNA for the CDR3: TGTGCCAGCAGCCAAGATTGGCGAGACTCAAACACAGATACGCAGTATTTT. This sequence encodes CASSQDWRDSNTDTQYF.

V is TRBV7-2 and J is TRBJ2-3, with D tentatively TRBD1 (5 bases). V lost 3 bases and J 4 bases, leaving 8 bases between the germline ends. The CDR3 totals 13 residues. Germline CDR1 SGHTA, CDR2 FQGNSA. The CDR3 DNA is TGTGCCAGCAGCTTGGGCAGGGCAGATACGCAGTATTTT. As protein: CASSLGRADTQYF. Based on the CDR3 plus reference TRBV7-2 and TRBJ2-3, the full variable domain is GAGVSQSPSNKVTEKGKDVELRCDPISGHTALYWYRQSLGQGLEFLIYFQGNSAPDKSGLPSDRFSAERTGGSVSTLTIQRTQQEDSAVYLCASSLGRADTQYFGPGTRLTVL.

The rearrangement joins TRBV11-2 to TRBJ2-7, with TRBD2 matching over 13 bases. In germline, CDR1 is SGHAT, CDR2 FQNNGV. This CDR3 region has 14 residues. The V segment lost 2 bases and the J segment 6 bases; nucleotides outside the gene matches: 1. CDR3 nucleotides: TGTGCCAGCAGCTTAACTAGCGGGGGGGTCGAGCAGTACTTC. Its protein product is CASSLTSGGVEQYF.

The chain has TRBV5-1 and TRBJ2-1; the D gene is possibly TRBD2 (5 bases). CDR1 is SGHRS and CDR2 is YFSETQ in the germline V gene. The CDR3 covers 15 residues. Trimming removed 0 bases from V and 1 base from J, with 8 bases in between. The CDR3 region is CASSLDGESYNEQFF. In DNA form, the CDR3 reads TGCGCCAGCAGCTTGGACGGGGAGTCCTACAATGAGCAGTTCTTC.

The rearrangement links TRBV19 to TRBJ2-5; 8 bases fit TRBD1. V was pared by 4 bases and J by 5 bases, with 12 bases of the junction left unmatched. Germline CDR1 reads LNHDA; CDR2 reads SQIVND (reference sequence). The CDR3 covers 16 residues. Here the CDR3 reads CASSKLTAGGGETQYF. CDR3 coding DNA: TGTGCCAGTAGTAAACTTACGGCAGGGGGCGGGGAGACCCAGTACTTC. Complete variable domain (other parts from reference TRBV19 and TRBJ2-5): DGGITQSPKYLFRKEGQNVTLSCEQNLNHDAMYWYRQDPGQGLRLIYYSQIVNDFQKGDIAEGYSVSREKKESFPLTVTSAQKNPTAFYLCASSKLTAGGGETQYFGPGTRLLVL.

The chain uses TRBV18 and TRBJ1-1; 7 nucleotides agree with TRBD1. The CDR3 length is 14 residues. In germline, CDR1 is KGHSH, CDR2 LQKENI. The ends lost 2 bases at V and 4 bases at J; junction bases unmatched: 4. This chain's CDR3 is CASSPAEGATEAFF. In DNA form, the CDR3 reads TGTGCCAGCTCACCAGCCGAGGGGGCCACTGAAGCTTTCTTT.

The chain combines TRBV7-8 with TRBJ2-7; possible D gene TRBD1, 5 bases. Germline V CDR1 and CDR2: SGHVS, FQNEAQ. Trimming stripped 1 base from V and 1 base from J, with 8 bases between. CDR3 length equals 14 residues. CDR3 region: CASSLVTGSYEQYF. CDR3 DNA: TGTGCCAGCAGCTTAGTCACAGGTTCCTACGAGCAGTACTTC.

Comment on this clone: Germline and junction disagree at one end, which may indicate a read error. The rearrangement links TRBV7-8 to TRBJ1-6; no firm D call. The CDR3 covers 13 residues. Germline loops: CDR1 SGHVS, CDR2 FQNEAQ. The CDR3 is CASSFATNSPLHF. The CDR3 coding sequence is TGTGCCAGCAGCTTTGCGACTAATTCGCCCCTCCACTTT.

The V call is TRBV5-1, the J call TRBJ2-1; maybe TRBD2 (6 bases). V lost 4 bases and J 6 bases, leaving 11 bases between the germline ends. The length of the CDR3 is 13 residues. Germline V gene lookup returns CDR1 SGHRS and CDR2 YFSETQ. The CDR3 region has the DNA TGCGCCAGCAGCCCCGGGGGAGTCAATGAGCAGTTCTTC. This encodes CASSPGGVNEQFF.

This chain uses TRBV6-6 with TRBJ1-1; TRBD1 might be the D (5 bases). Germline CDR1 is MNHNY and CDR2 is SVGAGI (reference sequence). CDR3 length: 13 residues. V was cut by 6 bases and J by 1 base, with 9 bases left in between. The CDR3 coding sequence is TGTGCCAGCAGGGGGCAGAGGAACACTGAAGCTTTCTTT. It translates to CASRGQRNTEAFF.

The genes are TRBV29-1 and TRBJ2-2, with D possibly being TRBD2 (6 bases). V was shortened by 7 bases and J by 5 bases, with 14 bases between the two germline ends. The CDR3 is 13 amino acids. CDR1 and CDR2 from the germline V gene are SQVTM and ANQGSEA. CDR3 in amino acids: CSAKEGLTGELFF. The CDR3 bases are TGCAGCGCCAAGGAGGGTTTGACCGGGGAGCTGTTTTTT.

V gene TRBV11-2 combines with J gene TRBJ2-2; TRBD1 is a possible D gene (5 bases). CDR1 and CDR2 (germline): SGHAT, FQNNGV. Trimming pared 5 bases from V and 4 bases from J, leaving 14 bases between. The CDR3 runs to 15 residues. The CDR3 loop reads CASSLQTAPTGELFF. CDR3 bases: TGTGCCAGCAGCCTCCAGACAGCTCCCACCGGGGAGCTGTTTTTT.

The J gene is TRBJ2-5, the V gene TRBV11-2; 9 nucleotides agree with TRBD2. V trimming: 4 bases; J trimming: 0 bases; junction bases outside the gene matches: 6. Germline loops: CDR1 SGHAT, CDR2 FQNNGV. This CDR3 is built from 16 residues. This CDR3 is CASSSLAGPYQETQYF. The CDR3 DNA reads TGTGCCAGCAGCTCCCTAGCGGGGCCCTACCAAGAGACCCAGTACTTC.

This chain joins TRBV19 and TRBJ1-5; tentatively, D is TRBD1 (6 bases). The CDR3 consists of 16 residues. V dropped 5 bases and J dropped 0 bases, with 14 bases sitting between them. Germline V gene lookup returns CDR1 LNHDA and CDR2 SQIVND (reference sequence). The CDR3: CASSLRGEGSNQPQHF. For the CDR3, the DNA is TGTGCCAGTAGTCTCAGGGGCGAAGGTAGCAATCAGCCCCAGCATTTT.

The genes are TRBV2 and TRBJ1-1; D not certain. The CDR3 extends over 15 amino acids. The V gene lost 1 base and the J gene lost 3 bases, with 12 bases spanning the gap. Per the germline V gene, CDR1 is SNHLY and CDR2 is FYNNEI. This CDR3 is CASSEVAVEYTEAFF. In DNA, the CDR3 is TGTGCCAGCAGTGAAGTAGCCGTCGAGTACACTGAAGCTTTCTTT.

Only a few counts were recorded for this clone. The CDR3 region is CASSLVADTGELFF. The CDR3 nucleotides read TGTGCCAGCAGCTTAGTGGCAGACACCGGGGAGCTGTTTTTT. The chain recombines TRBV7-9 with TRBJ2-2; no clear D gene. The CDR3 runs 14 residues. Germline V CDR1 and CDR2: SEHNR, FQNEAQ (reference sequence). The V gene lost 1 base and the J gene lost 3 bases, with 6 bases spanning the gap.

The V gene is TRBV29-1, the J gene TRBJ1-1, with a weak D call TRBD1 (6 bases). V was shortened by 6 bases and J by 1 base, with 9 bases between the two germline ends. The CDR3 extends over 12 amino acids. Per germline, CDR1 SQVTM and CDR2 ANQGSEA. The CDR3 nucleotides are TGCAGCGTGGGGGCAGGGAACACTGAAGCTTTCTTT. Its translation: CSVGAGNTEAFF.

The chain is built from TRBV23-1 and TRBJ1-1; no clear D. TRBV23-1 is assigned to the ORF class and has an uncertain function. V was pared by 8 bases and J by 4 bases, with 17 bases between. CDR3 size: 14 residues. CDR3 bases: TGCGCCAGCCGCTGTCTGGGTGGGAGCACTGAAGCTTTCTTT. Amino acids: CASRCLGGSTEAFF.

The J gene is TRBJ1-2, the V gene TRBV5-5; TRBD1 aligns across 11 bases. The CDR3 runs 12 residues. Germline CDR1 is SGHKS and CDR2 is YYEKEE (reference sequence). V lost 4 bases, J lost 8 bases, and 1 base stayed unmatched. Here the CDR3 DNA reads TGTGCCAGCAGCGGGACAGGGGGAGGCTACACCTTC. Translating it yields CASSGTGGGYTF.

The genes are TRBV7-9 and TRBJ1-4; D uncertain. Germline CDR1 is SEHNR and CDR2 is FQNEAQ (reference sequence). Between the trimmed V and J ends, which lost 2 bases and 0 bases, there was a span of 7 bases. The CDR3 totals 15 residues. The CDR3 is CASSLMTATNEKLFF. CDR3 bases: TGTGCCAGCAGCTTAATGACTGCAACTAATGAAAAACTGTTTTTT.

The chain links TRBV6-5 to TRBJ2-7, with 8 positions matching TRBD1. With V trimmed by 0 bases and J by 6 bases, 10 bases remained unmatched. The CDR3 contains 16 residues. Per germline, CDR1 MNHEY and CDR2 SVGAGI. CDR3 protein: CASSYSRTGRFSEQYF. The CDR3 DNA is TGTGCCAGCAGTTACTCACGGACAGGGCGGTTTTCCGAGCAGTACTTC.

The gene calls are TRBV6-5 and TRBJ2-7; the D gene is possibly TRBD2 (6 bases). V was clipped by 2 bases and J by 3 bases, with 14 bases between them. This CDR3 is built from 15 residues. CDR1 is MNHEY, CDR2 SVGAGI, per germline. CDR3 amino acids: CASSYSRGGGYEQYF. The CDR3 DNA reads as TGTGCCAGCAGTTACAGCCGGGGAGGAGGCTACGAGCAGTACTTC.